One and the same sample provided the 11 T cell receptor beta chains below, sequenced in a study of blood T cell repertoires in COVID-19 (dated by TCRdb to about 2020). Receptor libraries were prepared by the immunoSEQ multiplex PCR assay. In TCRdb, the immuneACCESS table is reduced to in-frame sequences with V and J assigned. These tables do not hold every clone; where another copy was compared, an unresolved V gene accounts for under half, and the others remain unexplained. This sample has over 450,000 clones in its table, and less than 90% of those were observed once. The ten largest clones add up to around 7.8% of the sample. The sequenced material came from peripheral blood. The receptors originated from a woman in her forties or fifties with COVID-19, enrolled during active disease.

The chain is built from TRBV9 and TRBJ1-5; 8 positions agree with TRBD1. The CDR3 spans 15 residues. From germline, CDR1 is SGDLS and CDR2 YYNGEE. Trimming took 0 bases from V and 6 from J; bases not matched to a gene: 5. CDR3 residues: CASSVGQGLGQPQHF. The CDR3 bases are TGTGCCAGCAGCGTAGGACAGGGGCTGGGTCAGCCCCAGCATTTT.

The chain employs TRBV28 and TRBJ2-7; D ambiguous. In germline, CDR1 is MDHEN, CDR2 SYDVKM. There are 15 residues in the CDR3. With 5 bases removed from V and 0 bases from J, the gap between germline ends came to 14 bases. The CDR3 nucleotides are TGTGCCAGCAGTCCCCGGCCGAGGAGCTCCTACGAGCAGTACTTC. This translates into CASSPRPRSSYEQYF.

The genes are TRBV5-4 and TRBJ1-5; D uncertain. The CDR3 length is 13 residues. V dropped 0 bases and J dropped 7 bases, with 8 bases sitting between them. The germline V gene encodes CDR1 SGHNT and CDR2 YYREEE (reference sequence). CDR3 DNA sequence: TGTGCCAGCAGCTTGGGTGTGGCCCAGCCCCAGCATTTT. Translation: CASSLGVAQPQHF.

The chain recombines TRBV25-1 with TRBJ2-7; the D gene is possibly TRBD2 (7 bases). The CDR3 loop spans 12 amino acids. Germline CDR1 is MGHDK and CDR2 is SYGVNS. V lost 7 bases to trimming and J lost 6 bases, with 13 bases between them. The CDR3 loop is CASKRGGGEQYF. CDR3 DNA: TGTGCCAGCAAGAGGGGGGGTGGCGAGCAGTACTTC.

The chain recombines TRBV9 with TRBJ1-1; the D gene is possibly TRBD1 (6 bases). The CDR3 covers 14 residues. Germline V gene data show CDR1 as SGDLS and CDR2 as YYNGEE. Trimming took 7 bases from V and 4 from J, leaving 17 bases between them. In DNA form, the CDR3 reads TGTGCCAGCCACGGACCCGCACAGGGCACTGAAGCTTTCTTT. Translation: CASHGPAQGTEAFF.

The genes are TRBV11-2 and TRBJ2-3, with D hard to call. The CDR3 covers 11 residues. From germline, CDR1 is SGHAT and CDR2 FQNNGV. V gave up 4 bases and J gave up 5 bases, with 4 bases separating them. CDR3 nucleotide sequence: TGTGCCAGCAGCTCAGGAGATACGCAGTATTTT. Residues: CASSSGDTQYF.

J is TRBJ1-1 and V is TRBV2; D call uncertain. This CDR3 spans 12 amino acids. The V end was cut by 3 bases, the J end by 11 bases, with 13 bases between. Germline lookup yields CDR1 SNHLY and CDR2 FYNNEI. This CDR3 is CASSDNAGRAFF. DNA for the CDR3: TGTGCCAGCAGTGACAATGCGGGTCGCGCTTTCTTT.

This clone was detected a few times. The J gene is TRBJ2-1, the V gene TRBV10-3; a weak D match, TRBD2 (6 bases). CDR1 and CDR2 from the germline V gene are ENHRY and SYGVKD. The V and J ends lost 6 bases and 9 bases respectively, with 21 bases between them. This CDR3 comprises 15 residues. CDR3 in amino acids: CAIRPGGPRSVEQFF. The CDR3 DNA reads as TGTGCCATCAGGCCCGGGGGTCCCAGGTCAGTTGAGCAGTTCTTC.

The CDR3 bases are TGTGCCAGCAGCCTCGGGACACCTCCCTACGAGCAGTACTTC. It is translated as CASSLGTPPYEQYF. V and J are TRBV14 and TRBJ2-7; possible D gene TRBD1, 6 bases. Trimming took off 4 bases at V and 2 bases at J, with 12 bases between the two ends. Germline values: CDR1 SGHDN, CDR2 FVKESK. There are 14 residues in the CDR3. Drawing the rest from reference TRBV14 and TRBJ2-7, the complete variable domain is EAGVTQFPSHSVIEKGQTVTLRCDPISGHDNLYWYRRVMGKEIKFLLHFVKESKQDESGMPNNRFLAERTGGTYSTLKVQPAELEDSGVYFCASSLGTPPYEQYFGPGTRLTVT.

CDR3 protein: CASSITSGGANTGELFF. As DNA, the CDR3 is TGTGCCAGTAGTATCACTAGCGGGGGGGCGAACACCGGGGAGCTGTTTTTT. The chain joins TRBV19 to TRBJ2-2; 13 nucleotides match TRBD2. The CDR3 extends over 17 amino acids. CDR1 is LNHDA and CDR2 is SQIVND in the germline V gene (reference sequence). V trimming: 3 bases; J trimming: 0 bases; junction bases outside the gene matches: 1.

This chain links TRBV9 with TRBJ1-1; D is perhaps TRBD1 (6 bases). Trimming removed 3 bases at V and 3 bases at J, with 12 bases between. This CDR3 is 14 amino acids long. In germline, CDR1 is SGDLS, CDR2 YYNGEE. This CDR3 reads CASSGRGEDTEAFF. The CDR3 DNA follows: TGTGCCAGCAGCGGCAGGGGTGAGGACACTGAAGCTTTCTTT. The whole variable domain, remainder taken from reference TRBV9 and TRBJ1-1, is DSGVTQTPKHLITATGQRVTLRCSPRSGDLSVYWYQQSLDQGLQFLIQYYNGEERAKGNILERFSAQQFPDLHSELNLSSLELGDSALYFCASSGRGEDTEAFFGQGTRLTVV.